A selection of T cell receptor beta chains follows, all from one sample in a study of blood T cells in healthy people across ages. TCRdb re-analysed the 5' RACE reads in MiXCR, keeping a single row per CDR3 protein. Altogether about 830,000 distinct CDR3 sequences are present, roughly 60% being singletons, with the ten largest covering over 20%. The sequencing sample was made of blood. The origin of the receptors is a man younger than 40 in good health. The CDR3 runs from the conserved cysteine through the conserved F or W. A D gene is named only where the DNA matches it firmly. For some rows the clone size is stated as once, few or many, or as a class when expanded; others skip it.

J | D | V | length | size | DNA | CDR3
TRBJ1-1 | NA | TRBV4-2 | 13 | NA | TGTGCCAGCAGCCAAGGCCCGCTAATTGAAGCTTTCTTT | CASSQGPLIEAFF
TRBJ2-6 | TRBD1 | TRBV3-1 | 16 | NA | TGTGCCAGCAGCCCGACAGGGCTCTCTGGGGCCAACGTCCTGACTTTC | CASSPTGLSGANVLTF
TRBJ2-2 | NA | TRBV7-3 | 14 | NA | TGTGCCAGCAGCTTAACTCGGGCAACCGGGGAGCTGTTTTTT | CASSLTRATGELFF
TRBJ2-3 | TRBD2 | TRBV6-6 | 16 | NA | TGTGCCAGCAGAAAAAGGGGACTAGCGGGCACAGATACGCAGTATTTT | CASRKRGLAGTDTQYF
TRBJ2-3 | NA | TRBV12-3/TRBV12-4 | 14 | NA | TGTGCCACCAAGACCCTCAGGGGTTCAGATACGCAGTATTTT | CATKTLRGSDTQYF
TRBJ1-2 | NA | TRBV29-1 | 12 | NA | TGCAGCGGAACCGGGACTCCCCACGGCTACACCTTC | CSGTGTPHGYTF
TRBJ2-5 | TRBD1 | TRBV7-9 | 17 | NA | TGTGCCAGCAGCTTAGGGGGGGGGACAGGGGTCAGAGAGACCCAGTACTTC | CASSLGGGTGVRETQYF
TRBJ2-5 | NA | TRBV4-2 | 13 | few | TGTGCCAGCAGCCAGGGGATTGAAGAGACCCAGTACTTC | CASSQGIEETQYF
TRBJ2-7 | NA | TRBV4-1 | 15 | once | TGCGCCAGCAGCTCGTCACAGGGAATCCTTTACGAGCAGTACTTC | CASSSSQGILYEQYF
TRBJ1-2 | NA | TRBV10-3 | 12 | NA | TGTGCCATAGGGGAAGGTAACTATGGCTACACCTTC | CAIGEGNYGYTF
TRBJ2-5 | TRBD2 | TRBV11-3 | 14 | NA | TGTGCCAGCAGCTTAGCGGCGGGACTAAATGAGCAGTACTTC | CASSLAAGLNEQYF
TRBJ2-3 | NA | TRBV3-1 | 16 | NA | TGTGCCAGCAGCCTTCTTCGGGACAAACGCACAGATACGCAGTATTTT | CASSLLRDKRTDTQYF
TRBJ2-1 | TRBD2 | TRBV11-2 | 15 | NA | TGTGCCAGCAGCTTTGAACGCGGGAGGGTATGTGAGCAGTTCTTC | CASSFERGRVCEQFF
TRBJ2-3 | NA | TRBV13 | 11 | many | TGTGCCAGCAGCTATGCAGATACGCAGTATTTT | CASSYADTQYF
TRBJ2-7 | NA | TRBV4-2 | 16 | NA | TGTGCCAGCAGCCAAGGGCAGGGGGGAGTTTCCTACGAGCAGTACTTC | CASSQGQGGVSYEQYF
TRBJ2-7 | TRBD1 | TRBV20-1 | 13 | NA | TGTAGTGCTAGGTCAGGACAGGGGTACGAGCAGTACTTC | CSARSGQGYEQYF
TRBJ2-6 | NA | TRBV12-3/TRBV12-4 | 15 | few | TGTGCCAGCAGTTTGGAAGGAGGAGGGGCCAACGTCCTGACTTTC | CASSLEGGGANVLTF
TRBJ2-7 | NA | TRBV6-5 | 13 | NA | TGTGCCAGCAGTTACGAGGAGTCCTACGAGCAGTACTTC | CASSYEESYEQYF
TRBJ2-7 | NA | TRBV11-3 | 13 | few | TGTGCCAGCAGCTCGGCCTTCTCCTACGAGCAGTACTTC | CASSSAFSYEQYF
TRBJ2-4 | NA | TRBV20-1 | 15 | NA | TGCAGTGCTAGAGATAGGCTAGCGAGTTATAACATTCAGTACTTC | CSARDRLASYNIQYF
TRBJ2-3 | TRBD2 | TRBV10-2 | 15 | NA | TGCGCCAGCAGTGAGTACACTAGCGGGGTGGATACGCAGTATTTT | CASSEYTSGVDTQYF
TRBJ2-5 | NA | TRBV11-3 | 14 | NA | TGTGCCAGCAGCCCAACCCGGGGCTCGGGGACCCAGTACTTC | CASSPTRGSGTQYF
TRBJ2-1 | NA | TRBV7-9 | 11 | NA | TGTGCCAGCAGCTTTGGGGAGGTGCAGTTCTTC | CASSFGEVQFF
TRBJ2-3 | TRBD2 | TRBV25-1 | 16 | few | TGTGCCAGCAGTGATTTGGGACTAGCGGGAACGGATACGCAGTATTTT | CASSDLGLAGTDTQYF
TRBJ2-3 | NA | TRBV7-2 | 13 | NA | TGTGCCAGCAGCTTAGTTGACTCAGATACGCAGTATTTT | CASSLVDSDTQYF
TRBJ2-3 | NA | TRBV7-9 | 15 | few | TGTGCCAGCAGCTTGGGGGCAGGCTTCACAGATACGCAGTATTTT | CASSLGAGFTDTQYF
TRBJ2-7 | NA | TRBV29-1 | 15 | few | TGCAGCGTTGATGGGGGGCCACAGTCCCCCTACGAGCAGTACTTC | CSVDGGPQSPYEQYF